A single sample gave rise to the 2 T cell receptor beta chains below, sequenced in a study of blood T cells in healthy people across ages. It was with a sample-barcoded 5' primer and a J-beta primer mix that a second PCR of about 6 to 11 cycles was run. TCRdb re-called the 5' RACE reads through MiXCR, storing one row per CDR3 protein. The repertoire holds just over 1 million distinct CDR3 sequences, with over 35% as singletons. Sequencing was carried out using blood. These receptors all come from a woman aged 60-75 years in good health.

This clonotype showed up just once. The rearrangement uses TRBV9 and TRBJ2-4; a possible D gene is TRBD2 (6 bases). The CDR3 is 13 amino acids. CDR1 and CDR2 from the germline V gene are SGDLS and YYNGEE. Deletions cut 0 bases from V and 13 bases from J, with 14 bases between. Here the CDR3 DNA reads TGTGCCAGCAGCGTAGCGGAGGGGTGGGAGCAGTACTTC. Translation: CASSVAEGWEQYF.

V usage is TRBV24-1 and J usage is TRBJ2-1; 10 nucleotides agree with TRBD1. The V and J ends lost 4 bases and 6 bases, in that order; junction bases with no gene match: 8. CDR1 and CDR2 from the germline V gene are KGHDR and SFDVKD. CDR3 length: 16 residues. The CDR3 DNA sequence: TGTGCCACCAGTGACAACGACAGGGGGCGATTCAATGAGCAGTTCTTC. Translating gives CATSDNDRGRFNEQFF.